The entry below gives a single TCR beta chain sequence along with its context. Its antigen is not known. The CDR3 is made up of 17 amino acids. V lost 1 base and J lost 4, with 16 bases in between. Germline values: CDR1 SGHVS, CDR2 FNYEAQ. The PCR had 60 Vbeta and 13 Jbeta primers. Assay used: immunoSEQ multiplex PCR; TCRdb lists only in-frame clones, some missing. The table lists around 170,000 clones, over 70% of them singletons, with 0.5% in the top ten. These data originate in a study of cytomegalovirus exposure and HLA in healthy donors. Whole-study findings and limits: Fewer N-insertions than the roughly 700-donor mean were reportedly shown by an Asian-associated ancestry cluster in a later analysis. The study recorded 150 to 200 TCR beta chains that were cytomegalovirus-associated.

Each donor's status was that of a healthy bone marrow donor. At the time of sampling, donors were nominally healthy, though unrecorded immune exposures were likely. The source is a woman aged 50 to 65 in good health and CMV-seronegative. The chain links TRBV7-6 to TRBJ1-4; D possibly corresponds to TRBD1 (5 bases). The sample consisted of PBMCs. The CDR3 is CASSLGGSWRDNEKLFF. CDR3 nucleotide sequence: TGTGCCAGCAGCTTAGGGGGCAGTTGGAGGGATAATGAAAAACTGTTTTTT.